The T cell receptor beta chain under discussion was sequenced for a study of yellow fever vaccine responses in identical twins. Points from the study as a whole: The authors reported partly convergent, partly personalized vaccine responses in identical twins.

V was shortened by 5 bases and J by 0 bases, with 17 bases between the two germline ends. Germline V gene lookup returns CDR1 SGHNT and CDR2 YENEEA. This CDR3 spans 16 amino acids. As to this clonotype: Its antigen is currently unknown.

MiXCR, applied by TCRdb to the RT-PCR reads, yields one record per CDR3 protein. This sample has over a thousand distinct CDR3 sequences, with approximately 80% found just once. The gene calls are TRBV11-3 and TRBJ2-7; D is unresolved. Here the sequenced sample was T cells from blood (PBMCs), unsorted or a sorted subset (not recorded which), taken before or after yellow fever vaccination (not recorded which). The clonotype originates from a young woman who received the yellow fever vaccine. The CDR3 sequence: CASSPDRFSPSYEQYF. CDR3 bases: TGTGCCAGCAGCCCCGATCGGTTCTCTCCCTCCTACGAGCAGTACTTC.